This T cell receptor (beta chain) is drawn from a study of post-analysis software for immune sequencing data. Incorporated into the TCR beta cDNA libraries were unique molecular identifiers, which served to reduce PCR and sequencing biases. TCRdb re-called the PCR reads with MiXCR, one entry per CDR3 protein. Of about half a million distinct CDR3 sequences in the sample, 34% were seen once. This clonotype was seen more than once but under ten times. Its antigen is still unknown. Findings and limits, study-wide: Controls significantly exceeded multiple sclerosis patients in normalized Chao1 diversity. By F measure, samples from a shared preparation batch strongly co-clustered.

The sequencing input was blood. The TCR sequence derives from a girl aged 2-17 years with multiple sclerosis.

The chain's CDR3 is CSARDRDGVETQYF. CDR3 DNA: TGCAGTGCTAGAGATCGGGACGGGGTAGAGACCCAGTACTTC. The chain recombines TRBV20-1 with TRBJ2-5; either TRBD1 or TRBD2 may supply D (5 bases each). The CDR3 is 14 amino acids. V lost 0 bases, J lost 4 bases, and 12 bases lay in between. Germline V gene lookup returns CDR1 DFQATT and CDR2 SNEGSKA (reference sequence).